This T cell receptor beta chain came from a study of regulatory T cells in long-lasting Graves disease. General observations from the study: Repertoires from persistent disease leaned toward TRBV28, TRBJ1-2 and TRBJ2-5. Reduced TCR diversity was observed in persistent Graves' patients versus newly diagnosed patients. Persistent patients had more shared public clonotypes (under 3,000) than new patients (about 900).

The sample's time point: newly diagnosed GD, antithyroid drugs for less than 3 months. The TCR library was made from RNA that had been extracted from PBMCs in TRIzol. Sequencing libraries for TCR beta were prepared with iRepertoire HTBI primers and Arm-PCR of CDR3 regions. MiXCR was run by TCRdb on the multiplex PCR reads, yielding one entry per CDR3 protein. The table has some 500,000 distinct CDR3 sequences, roughly 14% seen once. This CDR3 is 15 amino acids long. Germline assignment: CDR1 DFQATT and CDR2 SNEGSKA (reference sequence). The V gene lost 3 bases and the J gene lost 5 bases, with 17 bases spanning the gap. In its sample, this clonotype was seen many times. Its antigen remains unknown. The same sample was also studied in work on T cells in Graves' hyperthyroidism and ophthalmopathy. According to that study: Uncontrolled infection, other autoimmune disease, pregnancy or lactation disqualified patients from enrolment.

This specimen consisted of peripheral blood mononuclear cells (PBMCs), obtained at new diagnosis, from a patient treated with antithyroid drugs. This clonotype originated in a young man with Graves disease. This chain uses TRBV20-1 with TRBJ2-1, with a possible D match to TRBD2 (6 bases). The CDR3 coding sequence is TGCAGTGCTAGCCTCCGGGACTCTGTAGACAATGAGCAGTTCTTC. Translated: CSASLRDSVDNEQFF.